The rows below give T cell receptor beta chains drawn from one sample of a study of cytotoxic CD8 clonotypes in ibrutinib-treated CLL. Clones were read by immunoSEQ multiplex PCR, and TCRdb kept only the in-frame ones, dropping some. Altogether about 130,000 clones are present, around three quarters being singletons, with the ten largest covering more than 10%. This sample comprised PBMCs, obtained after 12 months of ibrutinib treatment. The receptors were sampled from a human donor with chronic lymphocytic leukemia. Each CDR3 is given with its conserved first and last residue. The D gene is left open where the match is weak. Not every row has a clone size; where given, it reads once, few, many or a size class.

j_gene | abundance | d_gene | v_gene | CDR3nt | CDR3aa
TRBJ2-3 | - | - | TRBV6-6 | TGTGCCAGCAGTTACTCGAGGCACCCGGGGCCGTATTTT | CASSYSRHPGPYF
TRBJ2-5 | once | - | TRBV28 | TGTGCCAGCAGTTTACTAGCCCCAGAGACCCAGTACTTC | CASSLLAPETQYF
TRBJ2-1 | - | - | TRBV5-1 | TGCGCCAGCAGCTCCGGGGGCGGACAAATCTACAATGAGCAGTTCTTC | CASSSGGGQIYNEQFF
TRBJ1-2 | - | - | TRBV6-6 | TGTGCCAGCAGGAGCGGGACATCAAAGTATGGCTACACCTTC | CASRSGTSKYGYTF
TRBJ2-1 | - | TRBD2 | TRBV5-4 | TGTGCCAGCAGCTTGCGACTAGCGGAGCAGTTCTTC | CASSLRLAEQFF
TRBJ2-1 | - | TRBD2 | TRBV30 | TGTGCCTGGAGACAGCGGGAGGCCATGACTGGGAATGAGCAGTTCTTC | CAWRQREAMTGNEQFF
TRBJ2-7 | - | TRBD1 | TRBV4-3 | TGCGCCAGCAGCCCGGGACAGGGAGGGCCCTACGAGCAGTACTTC | CASSPGQGGPYEQYF
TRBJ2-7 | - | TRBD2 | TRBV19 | TGTGCCAGTAGTATAGCGCTAGCGGGAGGGATCCCCTACGAGCAGTACTTC | CASSIALAGGIPYEQYF
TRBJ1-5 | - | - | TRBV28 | TGTGCCAGCACGTCACGAAATCAGCCCCAGCATTTT | CASTSRNQPQHF
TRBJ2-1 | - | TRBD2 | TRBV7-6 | TGTGCCAGCAGCCTTAATCCCGGGACTAGAGGAAATGAGCAGTTCTTC | CASSLNPGTRGNEQFF
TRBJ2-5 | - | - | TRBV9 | TGTGCCAGCAGCACATCGGGTTTGGGAGTGGGGGAGACCCAGTACTTC | CASSTSGLGVGETQYF
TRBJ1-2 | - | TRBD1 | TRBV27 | TGTGCCAGCAGTTCTGGGACAGGGAGAGGGGGGGGATATGGCTACACCTTC | CASSSGTGRGGGYGYTF
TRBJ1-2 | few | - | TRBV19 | TGTGCCAGTAGTATCCCCCGACTCGCTAACTATGGCTACACCTTC | CASSIPRLANYGYTF